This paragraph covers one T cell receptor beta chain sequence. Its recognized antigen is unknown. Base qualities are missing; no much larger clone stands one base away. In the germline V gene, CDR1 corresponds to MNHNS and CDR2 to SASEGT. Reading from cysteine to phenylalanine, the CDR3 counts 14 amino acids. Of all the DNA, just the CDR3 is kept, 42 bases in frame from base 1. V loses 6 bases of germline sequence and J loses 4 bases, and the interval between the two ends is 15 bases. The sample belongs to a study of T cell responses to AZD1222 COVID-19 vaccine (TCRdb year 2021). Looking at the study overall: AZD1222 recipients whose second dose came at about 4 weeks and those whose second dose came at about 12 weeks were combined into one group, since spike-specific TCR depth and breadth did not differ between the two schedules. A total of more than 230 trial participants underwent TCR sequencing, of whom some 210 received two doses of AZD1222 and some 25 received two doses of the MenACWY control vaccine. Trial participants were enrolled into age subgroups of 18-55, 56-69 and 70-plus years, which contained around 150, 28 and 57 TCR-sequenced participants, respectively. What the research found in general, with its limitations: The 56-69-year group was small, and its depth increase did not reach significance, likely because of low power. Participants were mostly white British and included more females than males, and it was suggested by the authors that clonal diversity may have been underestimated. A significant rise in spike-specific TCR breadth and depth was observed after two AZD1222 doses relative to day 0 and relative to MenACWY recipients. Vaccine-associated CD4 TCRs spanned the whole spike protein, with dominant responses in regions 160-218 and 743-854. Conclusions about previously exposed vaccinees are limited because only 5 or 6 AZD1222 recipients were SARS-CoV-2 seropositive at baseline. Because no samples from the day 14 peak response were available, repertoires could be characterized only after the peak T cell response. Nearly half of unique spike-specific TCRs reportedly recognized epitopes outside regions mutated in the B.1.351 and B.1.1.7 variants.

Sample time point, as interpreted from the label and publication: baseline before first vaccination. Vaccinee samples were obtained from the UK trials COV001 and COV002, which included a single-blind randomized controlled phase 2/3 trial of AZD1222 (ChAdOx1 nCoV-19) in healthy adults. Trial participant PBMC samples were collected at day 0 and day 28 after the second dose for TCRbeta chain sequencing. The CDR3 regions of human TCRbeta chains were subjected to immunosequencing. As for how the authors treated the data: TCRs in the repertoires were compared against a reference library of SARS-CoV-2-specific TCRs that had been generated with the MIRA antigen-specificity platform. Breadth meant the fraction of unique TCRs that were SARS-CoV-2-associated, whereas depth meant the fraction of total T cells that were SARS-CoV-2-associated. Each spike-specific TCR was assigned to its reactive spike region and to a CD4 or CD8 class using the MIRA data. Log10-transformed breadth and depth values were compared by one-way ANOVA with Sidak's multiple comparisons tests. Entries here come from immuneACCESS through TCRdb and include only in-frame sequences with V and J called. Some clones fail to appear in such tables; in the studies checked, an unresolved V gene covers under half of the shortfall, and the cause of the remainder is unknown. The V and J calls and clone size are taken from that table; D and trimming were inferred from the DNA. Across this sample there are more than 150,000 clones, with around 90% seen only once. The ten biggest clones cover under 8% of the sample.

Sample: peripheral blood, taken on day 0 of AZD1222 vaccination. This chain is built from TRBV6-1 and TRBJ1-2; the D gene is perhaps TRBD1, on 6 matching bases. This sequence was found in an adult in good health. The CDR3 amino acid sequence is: CASSLTGTFYGYTF. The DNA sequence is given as TGTGCCAGCAGCCTAACCGGGACATTCTATGGCTACACCTTC.